This T cell receptor (beta chain) originates from a study of CD8 T cells in Susac syndrome. For this clonotype: Its antigen is undetermined.

Regarding the study as a whole: The study's TCR sequencing and HLA analysis drew on a certain number of individuals. That number was acknowledged as relatively small.

RNA amounts of roughly 0.45 to 1 ug underwent reverse transcription with random hexamers. The method of amplification for TCR beta CDR3 was immunoSEQ multiplex PCR, covering 54 Vbeta and 13 Jbeta. TCRdb ran MiXCR on the immunoSEQ multiplex PCR reads and lists one entry per CDR3 protein. The table lists about 180,000 distinct CDR3 sequences, approximately 93% of them singletons. V trimming: 2 bases; J trimming: 6 bases; junction bases outside the gene matches: 5. The CDR3 has 15 residues. The chain joins TRBV12-3 or TRBV12-4 to TRBJ2-1; 9 bases are shared with TRBD2. Sequencing was done on a sample of CD4+ T cells from PBMCs. The TCR was taken from a human donor with multiple sclerosis. CDR3 residues: CASSLSEAGGNEQFF. CDR3 coding DNA: TGTGCCAGCAGTTTATCCGAAGCGGGAGGCAATGAGCAGTTCTTC.